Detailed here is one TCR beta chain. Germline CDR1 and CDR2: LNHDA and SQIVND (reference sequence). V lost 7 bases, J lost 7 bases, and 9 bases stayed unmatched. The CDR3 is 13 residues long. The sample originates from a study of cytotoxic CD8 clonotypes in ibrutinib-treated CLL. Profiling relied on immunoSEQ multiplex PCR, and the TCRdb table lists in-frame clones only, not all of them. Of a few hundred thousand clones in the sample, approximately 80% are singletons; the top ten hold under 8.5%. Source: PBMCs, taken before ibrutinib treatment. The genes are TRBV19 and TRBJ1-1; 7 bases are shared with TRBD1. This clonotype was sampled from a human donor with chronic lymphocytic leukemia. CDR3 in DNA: TGTGCCAGTAAGGACAGGCGATTCGGTGAAGCTTTCTTT. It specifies CASKDRRFGEAFF.